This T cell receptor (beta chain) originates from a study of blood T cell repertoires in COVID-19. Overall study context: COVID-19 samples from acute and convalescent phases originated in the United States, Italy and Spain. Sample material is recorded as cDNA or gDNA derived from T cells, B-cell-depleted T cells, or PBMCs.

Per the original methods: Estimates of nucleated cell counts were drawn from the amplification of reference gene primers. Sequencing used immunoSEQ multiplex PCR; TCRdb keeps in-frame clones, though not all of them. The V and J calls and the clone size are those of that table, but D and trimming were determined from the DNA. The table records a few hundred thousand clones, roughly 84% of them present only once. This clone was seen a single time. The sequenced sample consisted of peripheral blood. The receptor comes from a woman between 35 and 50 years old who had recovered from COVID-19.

CDR3 sequence reads: CASSLVRLAGGPFF. The CDR3 DNA reads TGTGCCAGCAGCTTAGTACGTCTAGCGGGGGGGCCGTTCTTC. This chain links TRBV7-2 with TRBJ2-1; 12 bases fit TRBD2. This CDR3 region has 14 residues. Trimming cost V 1 base and J 15 bases; bases outside gene matches: 7. Germline CDR1 reads SGHTA; CDR2 reads FQGNSA.